One and the same sample provided the 10 T cell receptor beta chains below, sequenced in a study of T-cell memory formation after mild COVID-19. One entry per CDR3 protein, called by TCRdb with MiXCR from the 5' RACE reads. The sample has 150,000 to 200,000 distinct CDR3 sequences; about 15% are singletons. Sample: PBMCs or a T cell subset sorted from them (not recorded which). These receptors originate from an adult woman who had mild COVID-19 (a few samples of this study predate the infection). Cell type and time point are not known.

The chain's CDR3 is CATSDPPPRGGYTF. Written as DNA, the CDR3 is TGTGCCACCAGTGATCCCCCACCGCGGGGCGGCTACACCTTC. The chain couples TRBV24-1 to TRBJ1-2; perhaps TRBD1 as D (5 bases). Trimming took off 3 bases at V and 8 bases at J, with 15 bases between the two ends. The CDR3 is 14 residues long. Germline lookup yields CDR1 KGHDR and CDR2 SFDVKD.

At least ten counts were recorded for this clonotype. The chain combines TRBV5-1 with TRBJ2-1, with a weak D call TRBD2 (5 bases). V lost 5 bases and J 8 bases, leaving 20 bases between the germline ends. Germline assignment: CDR1 SGHRS and CDR2 YFSETQ. CDR3 length equals 15 residues. This CDR3 reads CASRSPTGVGYEQFF. CDR3 DNA: TGCGCCAGCAGATCTCCGACCGGGGTCGGCTATGAGCAGTTCTTC.

V gene TRBV5-1 combines with J gene TRBJ1-2; D is perhaps TRBD1 (5 bases). With 7 bases removed from V and 2 bases from J, the gap between germline ends came to 15 bases. The CDR3 spans 14 residues. Germline lookup yields CDR1 SGHRS and CDR2 YFSETQ. CDR3 sequence (DNA): TGCGCCAGCTCCGGACATTGGGGCAACTATGGCTACACCTTC. Translated, it gives CASSGHWGNYGYTF.

The V gene is TRBV5-5, the J gene TRBJ2-5; 13 bases are a match to TRBD2. This CDR3 spans 16 amino acids. Germline CDR1 is SGHKS and CDR2 is YYEKEE (reference sequence). The J segment lost 4 bases and the V segment lost 3 bases, leaving 6 bases of the junction unmatched. The CDR3 is CASSSRLAGGIETQYF. The CDR3 DNA follows: TGTGCCAGCAGCTCGAGACTAGCGGGAGGTATAGAGACCCAGTACTTC.

This chain links TRBV4-1 with TRBJ1-6; no clear D. With 4 bases removed from V and 8 bases from J, the gap between germline ends came to 18 bases. This CDR3 is built from 16 residues. Germline V CDR1 and CDR2: MGHRA, YSYEKL. The CDR3 loop is CASSPLGGVTDSPLHF. In DNA, the CDR3 is TGCGCCAGCAGCCCGTTGGGTGGGGTAACAGATTCACCCCTCCACTTT.

This clonotype was seen a handful of times. This CDR3 reads CASSLVSGNDEQYF. DNA of the CDR3: TGCGCCAGCAGCTTGGTGTCGGGAAACGACGAGCAGTACTTC. The chain combines TRBV5-1 with TRBJ2-7, with D perhaps TRBD2 (5 bases). This CDR3 comprises 14 residues. CDR1 and CDR2 (germline): SGHRS, YFSETQ. Trimming took 0 bases from V and 5 from J, leaving 12 bases between them.

The rearrangement joins TRBV18 to TRBJ2-2; TRBD1 matches at 9 bases. The CDR3 covers 17 residues. Trimming removed 0 bases from V and 1 base from J; junction bases left unmatched: 3. Germline-derived CDR1 and CDR2 are KGHSH and LQKENI. Here the CDR3 DNA reads TGTGCCAGCTCACCACCCGCGACAGGGGGGAACACCGGGGAGCTGTTTTTT. Its protein product is CASSPPATGGNTGELFF. The full variable domain, in which reference TRBV18 and TRBJ2-2 provide the parts outside the CDR3, is NAGVMQNPRHLVRRRGQEARLRCSPMKGHSHVYWYRQLPEEGLKFMVYLQKENIIDESGMPKERFSAEFPKEGPSILRIQQVVRGDSAAYFCASSPPATGGNTGELFFGEGSRLTVL.

This clonotype came up many times. The chain uses TRBV7-6 and TRBJ2-3, with D possibly being TRBD1 (5 bases). Germline CDR1 is SGHVS and CDR2 is FNYEAQ. This CDR3 has 15 residues. With 1 base removed from V and 7 bases from J, the gap between germline ends came to 15 bases. The CDR3 sequence is CASSLGSQGPYTQYF. CDR3 bases: TGTGCCAGCAGCTTAGGGAGCCAGGGCCCTTATACGCAGTATTTT.

This clonotype was seen a few times. The chain employs TRBV5-1 and TRBJ2-2; 10 positions agree with TRBD2. The germline gives CDR1 SGHRS, CDR2 YFSETQ. The CDR3 spans 18 residues. V lost 4 bases to trimming and J lost 0 bases; unmatched junction nucleotides: 9. The CDR3 nucleotides are TGCGCCAGCAGCGTTAGCGGGGGGCCGGCATCGAACACCGGGGAGCTGTTTTTT. Translating it yields CASSVSGGPASNTGELFF. Supplemented by reference TRBV5-1 and TRBJ2-2, the full variable domain reads KAGVTQTPRYLIKTRGQQVTLSCSPISGHRSVSWYQQTPGQGLQFLFEYFSETQRNKGNFPGRFSGRQFSNSRSEMNVSTLELGDSALYLCASSVSGGPASNTGELFFGEGSRLTVL.

The sample holds a few counts of this clonotype. The V call is TRBV20-1, the J call TRBJ1-1; a weak D match, TRBD1 (5 bases). Germline loops: CDR1 DFQATT, CDR2 SNEGSKA (reference sequence). This CDR3 region has 12 residues. The V gene lost 0 bases and the J gene lost 10 bases, with 12 bases spanning the gap. CDR3 in amino acids: CSARDGPGGAFF. The DNA of the CDR3 is TGCAGTGCTAGAGATGGGCCCGGGGGAGCTTTCTTT.